The 22 T cell receptor beta chains given below trace back to one sample, sequenced in a study of OX40 agonist ivuxolimab in advanced cancers. TCRdb's table, derived via immunoSEQ multiplex PCR, lists solely in-frame clones and lacks some. The sample has around 94,000 clones; 91% are singletons. This material consisted of CD4+ or CD8+ T cells sorted from blood, taken in a trial of the OX40 agonist ivuxolimab. These receptors were collected from an adult with an advanced solid tumor such as melanoma, head and neck, liver or kidney cancer.

This clone was detected only a few times. The chain uses TRBV27 and TRBJ2-5; 7 nucleotides agree with TRBD2. Germline lookup yields CDR1 MNHEY and CDR2 SMNVEV (reference sequence). The CDR3 sequence is 16 residues long. V was clipped by 5 bases and J by 5 bases; unmatched bases: 14. CDR3 bases: TGTGCCAGCAGTCCACTCGGGACTACCGAGGAGGAGACCCAGTACTTC. Its protein product is CASSPLGTTEEETQYF.

The gene calls are TRBV6-1 and TRBJ2-7; 9 positions agree with TRBD2. V was pared by 3 bases and J by 0 bases, with 0 bases of the junction left unmatched. The CDR3 is 14 residues long. The germline V gene encodes CDR1 MNHNS and CDR2 SASEGT. CDR3 DNA sequence: TGTGCCAGCAGTGAGACTAGCGGCTCCTACGAGCAGTACTTC. Its protein product is CASSETSGSYEQYF.

V gene TRBV10-3 combines with J gene TRBJ1-2; 9 bases line up with TRBD1. Germline V gene sequence: CDR1 ENHRY, CDR2 SYGVKD. Unmatched junction bases numbered 6, after V lost 4 bases and J lost 6 bases. The CDR3 spans 14 residues. This CDR3 reads CAISATRDRDGYTF. The CDR3, as DNA: TGTGCCATCAGTGCCACCCGGGACAGGGATGGCTACACCTTC.

The chain employs TRBV6-5 and TRBJ1-4; a weak D match, TRBD1 (5 bases). Between the trimmed V and J ends, which lost 5 bases and 8 bases, there was a span of 15 bases. Germline CDR1 MNHEY, CDR2 SVGAGI. There are 14 residues in the CDR3. In DNA, the CDR3 is TGTGCCAGCAGTCGGGGGGGGGAGAGGGAAAAACTGTTTTTT. The encoded protein is CASSRGGEREKLFF.

The genes are TRBV28 and TRBJ2-1; D ambiguous. CDR1 and CDR2 from the germline V gene are MDHEN and SYDVKM. With 2 bases removed from V and 5 bases from J, the gap between germline ends came to 7 bases. This CDR3 has 13 amino acids. The CDR3 here is CASSLLVNNEQFF. In DNA, the CDR3 is TGTGCCAGCAGTTTACTAGTTAACAATGAGCAGTTCTTC.

The chain couples TRBV6-1 to TRBJ2-1, with D possibly being TRBD1 or TRBD2 (5 bases each). The ends were cut back, 6 bases at V and 6 bases at J, with 15 bases in the middle. The CDR3 has 14 residues. The germline gives CDR1 MNHNS, CDR2 SASEGT. The CDR3 reads CASSLMGVLNEQFF. CDR3 bases: TGTGCCAGCAGCCTTATGGGGGTCCTCAATGAGCAGTTCTTC.

This chain links TRBV28 with TRBJ2-7; D not resolved. V was trimmed by 1 base and J by 6 bases, leaving 16 bases between them. Per the germline V gene, CDR1 is MDHEN and CDR2 is SYDVKM. The CDR3 runs 15 residues. CDR3 region: CASSLFTRRISEQYF. The CDR3 coding sequence is TGTGCCAGCAGTTTATTTACACGGCGGATATCCGAGCAGTACTTC.

This chain connects TRBV5-1 to TRBJ2-4; TRBD1 aligns across 8 bases. The CDR3 consists of 16 residues. Germline trimming cut 1 base from V and 0 bases from J; bases unmatched to any gene: 3. The germline CDR1 and CDR2 sequences are SGHRS and YFSETQ. This CDR3 reads CASSLSGGEAKNIQYF. The CDR3 DNA reads TGCGCCAGCAGCTTGTCAGGGGGCGAAGCCAAAAACATTCAGTACTTC. The variable domain in full, with the rest retrieved from reference TRBV5-1 and TRBJ2-4, is KAGVTQTPRYLIKTRGQQVTLSCSPISGHRSVSWYQQTPGQGLQFLFEYFSETQRNKGNFPGRFSGRQFSNSRSEMNVSTLELGDSALYLCASSLSGGEAKNIQYFGAGTRLSVL.

The chain carries TRBV11-2 and TRBJ1-4; the D is unclear. Per the germline V gene, CDR1 is SGHAT and CDR2 is FQNNGV. This CDR3 spans 14 amino acids. Trimming shortened V by 6 bases and J by 4 bases, and 12 bases separated the two germline ends. CDR3 sequence (DNA): TGTGCCAGCAGTAAAGGGTGGAGTAATGAAAAACTGTTTTTT. Encoded protein: CASSKGWSNEKLFF.

As to this clone: Mismatch with germline at one junction end may stem from a read error. CDR3 nucleotide sequence: TGTGCCAGCAGCTTGTTGCTGGGAGGCTTC. Its translation is CASSLLLGGF. The chain links TRBV5-5 to TRBJ1-2; D ambiguous. The germline V gene has CDR1 SGHKS and CDR2 YYEKEE (reference sequence). This CDR3 has 10 residues.

The rearrangement uses TRBV5-5 and TRBJ2-3; D not resolved. The V gene lost 0 bases and the J gene lost 1 base, with 6 bases spanning the gap. CDR1 is SGHKS and CDR2 is YYEKEE in the germline V gene (reference sequence). The CDR3 is 14 amino acids. CDR3 nucleotides: TGTGCCAGCAGCTTGGCGGTACGCACAGATACGCAGTATTTT. This sequence encodes CASSLAVRTDTQYF.

The J gene is TRBJ2-1, the V gene TRBV5-5, with 7 bases matching TRBD2. CDR1 and CDR2 from the germline V gene are SGHKS and YYEKEE (reference sequence). V trimming: 5 bases; J trimming: 12 bases; junction bases outside the gene matches: 11. This CDR3 spans 13 amino acids. The CDR3 loop reads CASRSGLDRGQFF. CDR3 nucleotides: TGTGCCAGCAGGTCCGGACTAGACCGCGGGCAGTTCTTC.

The chain carries TRBV2 and TRBJ2-3; tentative D call: TRBD1 (5 bases). CDR3 length: 16 amino acids. Trimming took off 5 bases at V and 2 bases at J, with 17 bases between the two ends. Germline V gene data show CDR1 as SNHLY and CDR2 as FYNNEI. This CDR3 is CASSKSPPRDTDTQYF. As DNA, the CDR3 is TGTGCCAGCAGTAAATCCCCCCCCAGGGACACAGATACGCAGTATTTT.

The chain has TRBV6-5 and TRBJ1-2, with no clear D. V lost 0 bases and J lost 7, with 15 bases in between. CDR3 length: 15 amino acids. Per the germline V gene, CDR1 is MNHEY and CDR2 is SVGAGI. Here the CDR3 DNA reads TGTGCCAGCAGTTACTCGGGCCCGGTTTTAGGTGGCTACACCTTC. This translates into CASSYSGPVLGGYTF.

The genes are TRBV7-9 and TRBJ1-5; D gene uncertain. Germline assignment: CDR1 SEHNR and CDR2 FQNEAQ (reference sequence). This CDR3 is built from 16 residues. V lost 1 base to trimming and J lost 4 bases, with 14 bases between them. CDR3 residues: CASSLGAGLGNQPQHF. CDR3 DNA sequence: TGTGCCAGCAGCTTAGGGGCAGGTTTAGGAAATCAGCCCCAGCATTTT. Full variable domain (remainder filled in from reference TRBV7-9 and TRBJ1-5): DTGVSQNPRHKITKRGQNVTFRCDPISEHNRLYWYRQTLGQGPEFLTYFQNEAQLEKSRLLSDRFSAERPKGSFSTLEIQRTEQGDSAMYLCASSLGAGLGNQPQHFGDGTRLSIL.

This clone was seen only once. The chain carries TRBV25-1 and TRBJ1-4; no clear D gene. V was clipped by 0 bases and J by 7 bases, with 12 bases between them. CDR1 is MGHDK and CDR2 is SYGVNS in the germline V gene. The CDR3 is 15 amino acids. CDR3 protein: CASSEYPTRGEKLFF. CDR3 in DNA: TGTGCCAGCAGTGAATATCCCACCCGGGGTGAAAAACTGTTTTTT.

The chain carries TRBV10-3 and TRBJ2-2, with TRBD2 matching over 9 bases. V shed 0 bases and J 7 bases; nucleotides not matched to a gene: 6. Germline CDR1 is ENHRY and CDR2 is SYGVKD. The CDR3 runs to 16 residues. CDR3 sequence reads: CAISESSGRVNGELFF. Here the CDR3 DNA reads TGTGCCATCAGTGAGTCTAGCGGGAGAGTGAACGGGGAGCTGTTTTTT.

CDR3 nucleotide sequence: TGTGCCAGCAAGTGGACAGGGCGGGGGTATGGCTACACCTTC. It encodes CASKWTGRGYGYTF. This chain uses TRBV27 with TRBJ1-2; 8 bases map to TRBD1. The germline V gene encodes CDR1 MNHEY and CDR2 SMNVEV (reference sequence). CDR3 length equals 14 residues. V shed 7 bases, J shed 5 bases, and the junction held 9 bases outside the gene matches.

The rearrangement joins TRBV5-1 to TRBJ2-2; D gene uncertain. This CDR3 spans 14 amino acids. CDR1 and CDR2 (germline): SGHRS, YFSETQ. With 0 bases removed from V and 6 bases from J, the gap between germline ends came to 9 bases. The CDR3, as DNA: TGCGCCAGCAGCTTGGCCCAAGGACCCGGGGAGCTGTTTTTT. Translation: CASSLAQGPGELFF. Complete variable domain (other parts from reference TRBV5-1 and TRBJ2-2): KAGVTQTPRYLIKTRGQQVTLSCSPISGHRSVSWYQQTPGQGLQFLFEYFSETQRNKGNFPGRFSGRQFSNSRSEMNVSTLELGDSALYLCASSLAQGPGELFFGEGSRLTVL.

This CDR3 reads CASSPDPGTDGVYEQYF. The CDR3 DNA follows: TGTGCCAGCAGCCCGGACCCCGGGACAGACGGCGTCTACGAGCAGTACTTC. The rearrangement joins TRBV11-3 to TRBJ2-7, with 7 bases that match TRBD1. The junction had 16 bases not matched to a gene; V was cut back by 5 bases and J by 3 bases. From germline, CDR1 is SGHNT and CDR2 YENEEA. This CDR3 spans 17 amino acids.

V usage is TRBV4-3 and J usage is TRBJ2-7; 7 nucleotides line up with TRBD1. This CDR3 comprises 15 residues. The germline gives CDR1 LGHNA, CDR2 YSLEER. The V gene end was trimmed by 0 bases and the J gene end by 2 bases; junction bases not matched to a gene: 4. The CDR3 spells CASSQDLDRTYEQYF. The CDR3 DNA follows: TGCGCCAGCAGCCAAGATCTGGACAGGACCTACGAGCAGTACTTC.

This sequence joins TRBV4-1 and TRBJ2-7, with 10 bases identical to TRBD2. The CDR3 sequence is 19 residues long. After removal of 4 bases from V and 2 bases from J, the junction contained 17 bases not matched to a gene. Germline V gene sequence: CDR1 MGHRA, CDR2 YSYEKL. Written as DNA, the CDR3 is TGCGCCAGCAGCCCTCCCGTGGCTAGCGGGAGAAGGATTCCCTACGAGCAGTACTTC. It encodes CASSPPVASGRRIPYEQYF.